This T cell receptor beta chain comes out of a study of T cells in Graves' hyperthyroidism and ophthalmopathy. Notes on the study in general: Through a model of 13 V-J features, ophthalmopathy was separated from stable hyperthyroidism.

Uncontrolled infection, other autoimmune disease, pregnancy or lactation barred patients from enrollment. Fresh peripheral blood, about 10 ml of it, supplied the PBMCs. For this clonotype: Its antigen is not known.

V lost 5 bases, J lost 0 bases, and 7 bases stayed unmatched. This CDR3 region has 15 residues. Germline V gene data show CDR1 as PRHDT and CDR2 as FYEKMQ (reference sequence). Amplified TCR beta CDR3 regions derived from RNA transcripts. Primed by the HTBI set, a first-round RT-PCR was run on the TCR CDR3. TCRdb re-called the multiplex PCR reads with MiXCR, one entry per CDR3 protein. The data show approximately 400,000 distinct CDR3 sequences, less than 20% seen once. This receptor was taken from a young woman with Graves' hyperthyroidism. Sequenced input: blood. The genes are TRBV13 and TRBJ2-7; 7 nucleotides align to TRBD1. CDR3 loop: CASSKRGTVSYEQYF. In nucleotides, the CDR3 is TGTGCCAGCAGCAAACGAGGGACAGTCTCCTACGAGCAGTACTTC.